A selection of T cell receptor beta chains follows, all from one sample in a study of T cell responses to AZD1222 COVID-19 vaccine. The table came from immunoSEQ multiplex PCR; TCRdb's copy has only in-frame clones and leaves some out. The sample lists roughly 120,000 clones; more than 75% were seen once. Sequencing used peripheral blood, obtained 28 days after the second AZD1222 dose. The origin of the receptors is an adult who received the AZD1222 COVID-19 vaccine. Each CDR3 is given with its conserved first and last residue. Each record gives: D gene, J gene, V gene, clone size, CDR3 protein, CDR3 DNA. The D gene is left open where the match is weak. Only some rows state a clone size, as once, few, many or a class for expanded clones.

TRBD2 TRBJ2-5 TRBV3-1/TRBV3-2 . CASSPSGSGRRETQYF TGTGCCAGCAGCCCCTCTGGAAGCGGGAGGAGAGAGACCCAGTACTTC
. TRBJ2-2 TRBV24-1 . CATSDLRGTANTGELFF TGTGCCACCAGTGATTTGCGGGGGACGGCGAACACCGGGGAGCTGTTTTTT
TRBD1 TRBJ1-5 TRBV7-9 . CASSTRDRDQPQHF TGTGCCAGCAGCACCCGGGACAGAGATCAGCCCCAGCATTTT
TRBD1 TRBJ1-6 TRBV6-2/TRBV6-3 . CASSYGTESSPLHF TGTGCCAGCAGTTACGGGACAGAAAGTTCACCCCTCCACTTT
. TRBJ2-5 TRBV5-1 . CASSLDGRGQETQYF TGCGCCAGCAGCTTGGATGGCAGGGGCCAAGAGACCCAGTACTTC
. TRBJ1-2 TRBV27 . CAGLYGYTF TGTGCCGGGTTGTATGGCTACACCTTC
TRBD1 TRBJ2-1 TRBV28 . CASNGPGGKYEQFF TGTGCCAGCAACGGCCCAGGGGGAAAGTATGAGCAGTTCTTC
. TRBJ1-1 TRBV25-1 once CASSTFGTEAFF TGTGCCAGCAGTACCTTTGGGACTGAAGCTTTCTTT
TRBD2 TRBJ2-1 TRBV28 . CASSLLAGGFNEQFF TGTGCCAGCAGTCTTCTAGCGGGAGGCTTTAATGAGCAGTTCTTC
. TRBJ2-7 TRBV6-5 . CASSLEGGAGNEQYF TGTGCCAGCAGCCTGGAGGGGGGGGCCGGGAACGAGCAGTACTTC
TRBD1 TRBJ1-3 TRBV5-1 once CASSSGQGSGNTIYF TGCGCCAGCAGCTCCGGACAGGGATCCGGAAACACCATATATTTT
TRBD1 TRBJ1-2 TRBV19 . CASMGQEEYGYTF TGTGCCAGTATGGGACAGGAGGAGTATGGCTACACCTTC
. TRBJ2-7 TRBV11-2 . CASSLGGHEQYF TGTGCCAGCAGCTTAGGGGGACACGAGCAGTACTTC
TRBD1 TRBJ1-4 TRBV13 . CASSLERRGQGNEKLFF TGTGCCAGCAGCTTAGAGAGACGGGGACAGGGGAATGAAAAACTGTTTTTT
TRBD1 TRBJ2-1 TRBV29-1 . CSVDNRDRVPNEQFF TGCAGCGTTGACAACCGGGACAGGGTCCCCAATGAGCAGTTCTTC
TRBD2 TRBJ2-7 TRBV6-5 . CASRRPEAGAREQYF TGTGCCAGCAGGCGTCCCGAAGCGGGAGCGAGGGAGCAGTACTTC
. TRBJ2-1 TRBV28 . CASSLSGGSYNEQFF TGTGCCAGCAGTTTATCCGGGGGTTCCTACAATGAGCAGTTCTTC
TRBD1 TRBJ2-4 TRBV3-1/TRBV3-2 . CASSQAGPGQGVSSIQYF TGTGCCAGCAGCCAAGCAGGGCCGGGACAGGGGGTGTCAAGCATTCAGTACTTC
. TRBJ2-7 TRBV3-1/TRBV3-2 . CASSSEGEAYEQYF TGTGCCAGCAGTTCGGAGGGGGAAGCCTACGAGCAGTACTTC
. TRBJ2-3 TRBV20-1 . CSGSTDTQYF TGCAGTGGCTCCACAGATACGCAGTATTTT
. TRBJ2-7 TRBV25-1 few CASTDDRLGGYEQYF TGTGCCAGCACCGACGACAGGTTAGGGGGCTACGAGCAGTACTTC
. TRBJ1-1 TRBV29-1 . CSVKGLDGGRNTEAFF TGCAGCGTTAAGGGGTTGGACGGGGGCAGGAACACTGAAGCTTTCTTT
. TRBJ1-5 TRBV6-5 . CASSYPSPLNQPQHF TGTGCCAGCAGTTACCCCTCTCCCCTCAATCAGCCCCAGCATTTT
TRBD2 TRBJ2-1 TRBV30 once CAWSRGRLTSGRYNEQFF TGTGCCTGGAGTAGAGGACGACTGACTAGCGGGAGGTACAATGAGCAGTTCTTC
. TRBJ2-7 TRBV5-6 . CASSALGYEQYF TGTGCCAGCAGTGCACTCGGCTACGAGCAGTACTTC
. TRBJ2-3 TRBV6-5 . CASTPLGAADTQYF TGTGCCAGCACCCCCCTAGGGGCAGCAGATACGCAGTATTTT
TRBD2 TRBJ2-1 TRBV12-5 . CASSGSISEQFF TGTGCTAGTAGCGGGAGTATTAGTGAGCAGTTCTTC
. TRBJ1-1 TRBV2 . CASRGFMNTEAFF TGTGCCAGCAGGGGATTCATGAACACTGAAGCTTTCTTT
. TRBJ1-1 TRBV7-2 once CASSLRGDPKAFF TGTGCCAGCAGCTTAAGGGGGGATCCCAAAGCTTTCTTT
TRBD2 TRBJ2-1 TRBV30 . CAWTPLAGEAGQFF TGTGCCTGGACCCCACTAGCGGGAGAGGCTGGGCAGTTCTTC
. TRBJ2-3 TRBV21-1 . CASSKSRGARGTDTQYF TGTGCCAGCAGCAAATCCCGCGGAGCTAGAGGCACAGATACGCAGTATTTT
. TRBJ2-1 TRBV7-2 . CASSVSPGLPYNEQFF TGTGCCAGCAGCGTCTCACCAGGGCTCCCCTACAATGAGCAGTTCTTC
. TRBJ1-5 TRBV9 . CASSPDRDSPQHF TGTGCCAGCAGCCCAGACCGCGACTCGCCCCAGCATTTT
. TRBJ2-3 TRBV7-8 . CASSLEGRLGDF TGTGCCAGCAGCCTAGAAGGCCGCCTAGGGGATTTT
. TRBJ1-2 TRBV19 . CASSGRSNYGYTF TGTGCCAGTAGTGGCAGATCTAACTATGGCTACACCTTC
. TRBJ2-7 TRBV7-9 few CASSSNGTPEQYF TGTGCCAGCAGCTCCAACGGGACACCCGAGCAGTACTTC
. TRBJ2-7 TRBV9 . CASSVVPSAYEQYF TGTGCCAGCAGCGTAGTTCCTAGCGCCTACGAGCAGTACTTC
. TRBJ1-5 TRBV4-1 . CASSQDRETNQPQHF TGCGCCAGCAGCCAAGATAGGGAAACCAATCAGCCCCAGCATTTT
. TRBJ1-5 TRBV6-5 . CASSYSFRGDQPQHF TGTGCCAGCAGTTACTCGTTCAGGGGTGATCAGCCCCAGCATTTT
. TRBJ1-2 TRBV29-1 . CSLYDSNYGYTF TGCAGCCTTTACGATTCAAACTATGGCTACACCTTC
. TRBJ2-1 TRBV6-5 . CASRAPGSYNEQFF TGTGCCAGCAGGGCCCCTGGGAGTTACAATGAGCAGTTCTTC
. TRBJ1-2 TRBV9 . CASSVDPANYGYTF TGTGCCAGCAGCGTAGACCCCGCCAACTATGGCTACACCTTC
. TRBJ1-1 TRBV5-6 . CASSLGAGAEAFF TGTGCCAGCAGCTTGGGAGCTGGCGCTGAAGCTTTCTTT
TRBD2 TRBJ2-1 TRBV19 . CASSASGLSYNEQFF TGTGCCAGTAGTGCTAGCGGACTATCCTACAATGAGCAGTTCTTC
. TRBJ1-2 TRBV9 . CASSVDHYGYTF TGTGCCAGCAGCGTAGACCACTATGGCTACACCTTC